The clone carrying this T cell receptor beta chain was seen more than once but under ten times. TCRdb analysed the RT-PCR reads with MiXCR anew, one entry per CDR3 protein. The table lists hundreds of thousands of distinct CDR3 sequences, 13% to 15% of them singletons. The material sequenced was memory CD4+ T cells from blood. The source of this sequence is a female donor in good health, serving as a healthy control.

The CDR3: CASSVDKGNEQFF. The CDR3 nucleotides read TGTGCCAGCAGCGTAGACAAAGGCAATGAGCAGTTCTTC. V usage is TRBV9 and J usage is TRBJ2-1, with no clear D. The CDR3 consists of 13 residues. Germline assignment: CDR1 SGDLS and CDR2 YYNGEE. The V and J ends lost 0 bases and 6 bases respectively, with 7 bases between them.